What follows are 19 T cell receptor beta chains derived from one specimen sequenced in a study of shared clonotypes between healthy human individuals. Sequencing was performed with immunoSEQ multiplex PCR; in TCRdb, only in-frame clones are kept and a portion is missing. The sample carries 2 million to 2.5 million clones, 90% to 97% recorded once. The sample consisted of naive CD4+ T cells sorted from blood. Subset meaning: CD45RA+ positively selected. These receptors all come from a man aged 18 to 29 in good health.

This clone was recorded once. The gene calls are TRBV7-9 and TRBJ2-1; D possibly uses TRBD1 or TRBD2 (5 bases each). Germline CDR1 SEHNR, CDR2 FQNEAQ (reference sequence). The CDR3 loop spans 16 amino acids. V lost 1 base to trimming and J lost 6 bases, with 16 bases between them. In DNA form, the CDR3 reads TGTGCCAGCAGCTTAGTTGGAGGCAGGGTTGGCAATGAGCAGTTCTTC. Translating gives CASSLVGGRVGNEQFF.

This rearrangement joins TRBV28 to TRBJ1-2; D unresolved. Looked up from germline, CDR1 is MDHEN and CDR2 is SYDVKM. Trimming left V 2 bases short and J 8 bases short, with 15 bases between. The CDR3 is 14 amino acids. CDR3 coding DNA: TGTGCCAGCAGTTTAACGCAGGAATGGAGGGGCTACACCTTC. Its protein product is CASSLTQEWRGYTF.

CDR3 sequence reads: CASSHVRAGELFF. The CDR3 coding sequence is TGTGCCAGCAGCCACGTGCGAGCTGGGGAGCTGTTTTTT. J is TRBJ2-2 and V is TRBV6-6; D is ambiguous. V was clipped by 6 bases and J by 8 bases, with 13 bases between them. The CDR3 contains 13 residues. Germline V gene sequence: CDR1 MNHNY, CDR2 SVGAGI (reference sequence).

The chain is built from TRBV28 and TRBJ2-1; a weak D match, TRBD2 (5 bases). CDR3 length: 14 residues. The V end lost 5 bases, the J end lost 5 bases, and 13 bases lay between the germline ends. The germline CDR1 and CDR2 sequences are MDHEN and SYDVKM. The CDR3 spells CASSQRTDDNEQFF. DNA for the CDR3: TGTGCCAGCAGTCAGCGGACGGACGACAATGAGCAGTTCTTC.

The chain has TRBV19 and TRBJ2-7; D is perhaps TRBD1 (6 bases). The CDR3 has 16 residues. V lost 4 bases and J 2 bases, leaving 18 bases between the germline ends. CDR1 and CDR2 (germline): LNHDA, SQIVND (reference sequence). In DNA form, the CDR3 reads TGTGCCAGTAGTACAGGGGTGGGACGGAGAACCTACGAGCAGTACTTC. It is translated as CASSTGVGRRTYEQYF.

As to this clone: Other DNA sequences in this specimen translate into the identical CDR3. This chain uses TRBV5-1 with TRBJ2-5; no definite D call. The V end was cut by 4 bases, the J end by 4 bases, with 8 bases between. Germline values: CDR1 SGHRS, CDR2 YFSETQ. This CDR3 spans 12 amino acids. The CDR3 reads CASSLLTETQYF. CDR3 nucleotide sequence: TGCGCCAGCAGCCTACTGACAGAGACCCAGTACTTC.

A remark on this clone: At one end the junction does not follow the germline gene, possibly because of a read error. The CDR3, as DNA: TGCAGCGTGGAAGGAACAGGACAGGGGCGCGAAAAACTGTTTTTT. This translates into CSVEGTGQGREKLFF. This chain joins TRBV29-1 and TRBJ1-4, with TRBD1 matching 9 bases. CDR1 is SQVTM and CDR2 is ANQGSEA in the germline V gene. The CDR3 spans 15 residues.

J is TRBJ1-2 and V is TRBV19; no clear D. Germline V CDR1 and CDR2: LNHDA, SQIVND (reference sequence). Trimming pared 5 bases from V and 4 bases from J, leaving 14 bases between. CDR3 size: 14 residues. The DNA for the CDR3 is TGTGCCAGTAGTGCCTCAGGCAGCAGCTATGGCTACACCTTC. This codes for CASSASGSSYGYTF.

The chain uses TRBV7-9 and TRBJ2-2; D gene unclear. Per germline, CDR1 SEHNR and CDR2 FQNEAQ (reference sequence). Trimming pared 10 bases from V and 1 base from J, leaving 19 bases between. The CDR3 extends over 16 amino acids. CDR3 coding DNA: TGTGCCATCTACCCGGGTCGCAGACTGAACACCGGGGAGCTGTTTTTT. This codes for CAIYPGRRLNTGELFF.

This clone appeared once. This chain connects TRBV7-2 to TRBJ2-5; D unresolved. CDR3 length: 12 residues. V shed 1 base and J shed 7 bases, with 7 bases lying between them. Germline assignment: CDR1 SGHTA and CDR2 FQGNSA. The CDR3 DNA reads as TGTGCCAGCAGCTTAGATTTGGGGACCCAGTACTTC. Its translation is CASSLDLGTQYF.

The V call is TRBV6-5, the J call TRBJ1-5, with 7 bases lining up with TRBD1. In germline, CDR1 is MNHEY, CDR2 SVGAGI. The CDR3 is made up of 15 amino acids. V lost 6 bases to trimming and J lost 0 bases; unmatched junction nucleotides: 5. DNA of the CDR3: TGTGCCAGCAGGCAGGGGGGGTATAGCAATCAGCCCCAGCATTTT. It is translated as CASRQGGYSNQPQHF.

Remarks on this clone: The junction and the germline gene differ at one end; a read error may be behind it. This chain joins TRBV7-7 and TRBJ2-1; D tentatively fits TRBD1 or TRBD2 (5 bases each). There are 15 residues in the CDR3. Germline V gene lookup returns CDR1 SSHAT and CDR2 FNYEAQ (reference sequence). DNA for the CDR3: TGTGCTAGCAGCTTACTGGGGGAGTACCACAATGAGCAGTTCTTC. This translates into CASSLLGEYHNEQFF.

The gene calls are TRBV2 and TRBJ2-5; 7 bases map to TRBD1. Germline V gives CDR1 SNHLY, CDR2 FYNNEI. The CDR3 loop spans 14 amino acids. J lost 2 bases, V lost 7 bases, and 7 bases had no gene match. CDR3 sequence: CASKGAILQETQYF. CDR3 coding DNA: TGTGCCAGCAAGGGGGCCATTCTTCAAGAGACCCAGTACTTC.

This chain uses TRBV2 with TRBJ1-2; D is ambiguous. Germline CDR1 SNHLY, CDR2 FYNNEI. The CDR3 length is 13 residues. Trimming left V 4 bases short and J 0 bases short, with 6 bases between. The CDR3 here is CASSATANYGYTF. The CDR3 DNA reads TGTGCCAGCAGTGCTACAGCTAACTATGGCTACACCTTC.

The genes are TRBV5-1 and TRBJ2-1; a weak D match, TRBD2 (5 bases). CDR3 length: 15 amino acids. From germline, CDR1 is SGHRS and CDR2 YFSETQ. The V end was cut by 0 bases, the J end by 3 bases, with 10 bases between. For the CDR3, the DNA is TGCGCCAGCAGCTTGGAAGCGGCAGACTACAATGAGCAGTTCTTC. Translated, it gives CASSLEAADYNEQFF.

The CDR3 protein is CASTPRVGGAYEQYF. The CDR3 nucleotides read TGTGCCAGCACTCCCAGGGTAGGCGGGGCCTACGAGCAGTACTTC. This chain uses TRBV2 with TRBJ2-7; possibly TRBD2 for D (6 bases). Trimming took off 7 bases at V and 2 bases at J, with 18 bases between the two ends. The V gene's germline CDR1 is SNHLY and CDR2 FYNNEI. CDR3 length equals 15 residues. Looking up the rest from reference TRBV2 and TRBJ2-7 gives the full variable domain: EPEVTQTPSHQVTQMGQEVILRCVPISNHLYFYWYRQILGQKVEFLVSFYNNEISEKSEIFDDQFSVERPDGSNFTLKIRSTKLEDSAMYFCASTPRVGGAYEQYFGPGTRLTVT.

V usage is TRBV13 and J usage is TRBJ2-2; no reliable D call. V was trimmed by 5 bases and J by 7 bases, leaving 8 bases between them. This CDR3 is built from 12 residues. CDR1 is PRHDT, CDR2 FYEKMQ, per germline (reference sequence). The CDR3 DNA is TGTGCCAGCAGCGCCACCTACGGGGAGCTGTTTTTT. This translates into CASSATYGELFF.

The gene calls are TRBV18 and TRBJ2-1; D not resolved. Germline V gives CDR1 KGHSH, CDR2 LQKENI. The CDR3 spans 11 residues. Trimming left V 5 bases short and J 8 bases short, with 7 bases between. CDR3 coding DNA: TGTGCCAGCTCATCGGTGGATGAGCAGTTCTTC. Encoded protein: CASSSVDEQFF. The full variable domain, in which reference TRBV18 and TRBJ2-1 provide the parts outside the CDR3, is NAGVMQNPRHLVRRRGQEARLRCSPMKGHSHVYWYRQLPEEGLKFMVYLQKENIIDESGMPKERFSAEFPKEGPSILRIQQVVRGDSAAYFCASSSVDEQFFGPGTRLTVL.

On this clone itself: Other nucleotide sequences in the sample specify the same CDR3. The CDR3 DNA reads TGTGCCAGCTCACCACCCCCCGGAGCCTACGAGCAGTACTTC. This encodes CASSPPPGAYEQYF. V and J are TRBV18 and TRBJ2-7; D is ambiguous. The length of the CDR3 is 14 residues. Trimming left V 0 bases short and J 2 bases short, with 8 bases between. The germline CDR1 and CDR2 sequences are KGHSH and LQKENI.